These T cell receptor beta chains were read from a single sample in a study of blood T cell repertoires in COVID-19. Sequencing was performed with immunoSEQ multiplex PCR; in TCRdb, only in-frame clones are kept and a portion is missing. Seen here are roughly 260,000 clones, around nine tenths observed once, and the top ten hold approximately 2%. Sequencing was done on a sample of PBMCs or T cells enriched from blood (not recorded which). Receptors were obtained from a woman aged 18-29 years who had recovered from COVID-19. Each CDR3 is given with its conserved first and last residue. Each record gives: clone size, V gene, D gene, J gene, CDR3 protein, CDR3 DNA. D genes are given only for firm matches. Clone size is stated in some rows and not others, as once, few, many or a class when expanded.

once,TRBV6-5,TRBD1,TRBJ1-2,CASRRQGAMGYTF,TGTGCCAGCAGGAGACAGGGAGCGATGGGCTACACCTTC
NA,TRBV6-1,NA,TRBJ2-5,CASSEPGQETQYF,TGTGCCAGCAGTGAACCGGGGCAAGAGACCCAGTACTTC
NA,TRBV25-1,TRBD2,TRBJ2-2,CASSVAGGPGELFF,TGTGCCAGCAGCGTAGCGGGAGGGCCCGGGGAGCTGTTTTTT
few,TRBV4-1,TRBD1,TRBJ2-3,CASSQGTGAPDTQYF,TGCGCCAGCAGCCAAGGGACAGGGGCCCCAGATACGCAGTATTTT
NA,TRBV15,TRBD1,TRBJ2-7,CATSSRDRGRYEQYF,TGTGCCACCAGCTCCCGGGACAGGGGCCGCTACGAGCAGTACTTC
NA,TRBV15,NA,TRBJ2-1,CATSRAGAVGLQFF,TGTGCCACCAGCAGAGCAGGAGCGGTCGGATTGCAGTTCTTC
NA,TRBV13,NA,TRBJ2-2,CASSLGAEVKGVTGELFF,TGTGCCAGCAGCTTAGGAGCCGAGGTTAAAGGTGTCACCGGGGAGCTGTTTTTT
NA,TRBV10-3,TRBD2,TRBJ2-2,CAIRGLAGANTGELFF,TGTGCCATCAGGGGACTAGCGGGAGCGAACACCGGGGAGCTGTTTTTT
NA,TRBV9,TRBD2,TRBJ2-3,CASSAGIAGGLTDTQYF,TGTGCCAGCAGCGCGGGGATAGCGGGAGGACTCACAGATACGCAGTATTTT
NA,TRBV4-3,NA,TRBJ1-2,CASSQDHTDYGYTF,TGCGCCAGCAGCCAAGACCATACAGACTATGGCTACACCTTC
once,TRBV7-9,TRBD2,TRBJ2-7,CASSLAQSSGSSYEQYF,TGTGCCAGCAGCTTAGCGCAGTCTAGCGGGAGCTCCTACGAGCAGTACTTC
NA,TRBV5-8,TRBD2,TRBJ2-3,CASSWRLAGDTQYF,TGTGCCAGCAGCTGGAGGCTAGCGGGAGATACGCAGTATTTT
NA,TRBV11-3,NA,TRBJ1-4,CASSFAAGNEKLFF,TGTGCCAGCAGCTTCGCGGCGGGGAATGAAAAACTGTTTTTT
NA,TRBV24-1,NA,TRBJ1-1,CATSEGRGTEAFF,TGTGCCACCAGTGAAGGGAGAGGGACTGAAGCTTTCTTT